These 30 T cell receptor beta chains were all obtained from the same sample, sequenced in a study of CXCR3-negative and CXCR3-positive naive CD8 T cells. The TRB cDNA libraries were prepared by 5' RACE with UMI labels. For each CDR3 protein, TCRdb gives one entry from its re-call of the 5' RACE reads, without DNA. In total, the table holds tens of thousands of distinct CDR3 sequences. Sequencing used naive CXCR3- CD8+ T cells from blood. The subset: CD45RO-CCR7+CD27+CD95- naive CD8+ T cells lacking CXCR3 (TNR3-). The source of these receptors is a human donor in good health. Some clones in this sample may be carry-over from other donors' samples.

The chain uses TRBV13 and TRBJ1-5. CDR1 and CDR2 from the germline V gene are PRHDT and FYEKMQ (reference sequence). CDR3 length: 15 amino acids. The CDR3: CASSLWGDSNQPQHF.

The rearrangement uses TRBV20-1 and TRBJ1-1; absent DNA, TCRdb's TRBD1 call cannot be checked. The CDR3 totals 14 residues. In germline, CDR1 is DFQATT, CDR2 SNEGSKA (reference sequence). The CDR3 sequence is CSPRSGELLTEAFF.

This clonotype ranks as medium-sized in terms of frequency. The chain couples TRBV7-6 to TRBJ1-6; TCRdb returns TRBD1, unconfirmable since there is no DNA. The CDR3 sequence is 14 residues long. Germline CDR1 is SGHVS and CDR2 is FNYEAQ. The CDR3 here is CASSPAGVHSPLHF.

This chain uses TRBV7-6 with TRBJ2-7; TCRdb's assignment of TRBD2 cannot be checked, as there is no DNA. The CDR3 covers 15 residues. The germline gives CDR1 SGHVS, CDR2 FNYEAQ. The CDR3 reads CASSLLAGGYYEQYF.

The chain uses TRBV6-5 and TRBJ2-2; TCRdb's D call of TRBD1 is untestable without DNA. This CDR3 region has 15 residues. Looked up from germline, CDR1 is MNHEY and CDR2 is SVGAGI. CDR3 sequence reads: CASSYMGGTVGELFF.

This chain connects TRBV7-9 to TRBJ1-2. This CDR3 has 13 residues. The germline CDR1 and CDR2 sequences are SEHNR and FQNEAQ (reference sequence). The CDR3 reads CASSLPDFYGYTF.

The chain has TRBV10-3 and TRBJ2-7. Germline CDR1 reads ENHRY; CDR2 reads SYGVKD. This CDR3 has 14 residues. The CDR3: CAISEGTYTYEQYF.

The V gene is TRBV2, the J gene TRBJ2-3. The CDR3 runs to 15 residues. Germline V gives CDR1 SNHLY, CDR2 FYNNEI. The CDR3 region is CASSESPEYTDTQYF.

This sequence joins TRBV6-4 and TRBJ2-2; TCRdb gives TRBD1 as the D gene, but with no DNA this cannot be confirmed. Germline CDR1 and CDR2: MRHNA and SNTAGT. The CDR3 covers 16 residues. The CDR3 protein is CASSEGPGTNTGELFF.

The chain combines TRBV11-2 with TRBJ2-1; the D gene TCRdb calls, TRBD1, cannot be checked with no DNA. There are 14 residues in the CDR3. The germline gives CDR1 SGHAT, CDR2 FQNNGV. The CDR3 sequence: CASSLGIDSYEQYF.

CDR3 loop: CASWPDRDRGTDTQYF. The chain has TRBV6-2 or TRBV6-3 and TRBJ2-3; TCRdb's D call, TRBD1, is unchecked because there is no DNA. Per germline, CDR1 MNHEY and CDR2 SVGEGT. The length of the CDR3 is 16 residues.

The chain joins TRBV29-1 to TRBJ2-1; there is no DNA to check the TCRdb D call of TRBD1. CDR3 size: 14 residues. The germline CDR1 and CDR2 sequences are SQVTM and ANQGSEA. CDR3: CSVATPISYNEQFF.

The chain couples TRBV30 to TRBJ1-1; TCRdb designates TRBD1, a call that cannot be tested without DNA. Germline V lookup: CDR1 GTSNPN, CDR2 SVGIG (reference sequence). The CDR3 is 13 amino acids. CDR3 residues: CAWSVEWGTEAFF.

CDR3 amino acids: CASSLMGGAYNEQFF. This rearrangement joins TRBV7-3 to TRBJ2-1; TCRdb designates TRBD1, a call that cannot be tested without DNA. Per germline, CDR1 SGHTA and CDR2 FQGTGA. CDR3 length equals 15 residues.

The chain recombines TRBV29-1 with TRBJ2-5; the D gene TCRdb calls, TRBD1, cannot be checked with no DNA. Looked up from germline, CDR1 is SQVTM and CDR2 is ANQGSEA. CDR3 length: 14 amino acids. CDR3 in amino acids: CSVEVTGGGETQYF.

CDR3 region: CASSLMDNNQPQHF. This rearrangement joins TRBV7-8 to TRBJ1-5; the TRBD1 assignment by TCRdb is unverifiable without DNA. This CDR3 comprises 14 residues. Germline CDR1 is SGHVS and CDR2 is FQNEAQ.

The gene calls are TRBV6-2 or TRBV6-3 and TRBJ2-2; TCRdb's assignment of TRBD1 cannot be checked, as there is no DNA. The germline V gene encodes CDR1 MNHEY and CDR2 SVGEGT. The CDR3 is 15 residues long. This CDR3 is CASDEGQTNTGELFF.

This chain connects TRBV14 to TRBJ2-4; TCRdb designates TRBD2, a call that cannot be tested without DNA. Germline CDR1 is SGHDN and CDR2 is FVKESK. CDR3 length equals 16 residues. CDR3 loop: CASSRGTSRTKNIQYF.

The CDR3 reads CASSLATGLRSYNEQFF. The chain combines TRBV7-9 with TRBJ2-1; TCRdb designates TRBD1, a call that cannot be tested without DNA. The CDR3 sequence is 17 residues long. Germline CDR1 and CDR2: SEHNR and FQNEAQ (reference sequence). The full variable domain, in which reference TRBV7-9 and TRBJ2-1 provide the parts outside the CDR3, is DTGVSQNPRHKITKRGQNVTFRCDPISEHNRLYWYRQTLGQGPEFLTYFQNEAQLEKSRLLSDRFSAERPKGSFSTLEIQRTEQGDSAMYLCASSLATGLRSYNEQFFGPGTRLTVL.

The CDR3 protein is CASRADRIHYNEQFF. V and J are TRBV6-6 and TRBJ2-1; the TCRdb D gene call, TRBD1, has no DNA to confirm it. Looked up from germline, CDR1 is MNHNY and CDR2 is SVGAGI (reference sequence). CDR3 length equals 15 residues.

The rearrangement links TRBV28 to TRBJ2-7; TCRdb indicates TRBD1, and absent DNA this call remains unverified. Germline V CDR1 and CDR2: MDHEN, SYDVKM. The CDR3 extends over 14 amino acids. The CDR3 region is CASSLRGHSYEQYF. Filled out from reference TRBV28 and TRBJ2-7, the complete variable domain reads DVKVTQSSRYLVKRTGEKVFLECVQDMDHENMFWYRQDPGLGLRLIYFSYDVKMKEKGDIPEGYSVSREKKERFSLILESASTNQTSMYLCASSLRGHSYEQYFGPGTRLTVT.

The chain uses TRBV4-3 and TRBJ1-1; without DNA, the TCRdb call of TRBD1 cannot be checked. Per the germline V gene, CDR1 is LGHNA and CDR2 is YSLEER. The CDR3 extends over 15 amino acids. The CDR3 reads CASSQPGIGDTEAFF.

The chain joins TRBV29-1 to TRBJ2-5; TCRdb reports TRBD1, a call that lacks DNA to check it against. Germline lookup yields CDR1 SQVTM and CDR2 ANQGSEA. CDR3 length equals 16 residues. The CDR3: CSVDGVAMGVQETQYF.

This chain connects TRBV7-2 to TRBJ1-2. The CDR3 spans 14 residues. Germline V gene sequence: CDR1 SGHTA, CDR2 FQGNSA. The CDR3 loop is CASSPEGTDYGYTF. Full variable domain (outside the CDR3, taken from reference TRBV7-2 and TRBJ1-2): GAGVSQSPSNKVTEKGKDVELRCDPISGHTALYWYRQSLGQGLEFLIYFQGNSAPDKSGLPSDRFSAERTGGSVSTLTIQRTQQEDSAVYLCASSPEGTDYGYTFGSGTRLTVV.

This chain links TRBV9 with TRBJ2-3; TCRdb's D gene call, TRBD1, goes unchecked for lack of DNA. The germline V gene has CDR1 SGDLS and CDR2 YYNGEE. This CDR3 is built from 16 residues. This CDR3 is CASSSTSSGAFYTQYF.

V gene TRBV29-1 combines with J gene TRBJ2-2; without DNA, the TCRdb call of TRBD1 cannot be checked. This CDR3 contains 16 residues. Looked up from germline, CDR1 is SQVTM and CDR2 is ANQGSEA. The CDR3 loop is CSVEDAGGAYSGELFF.

The chain joins TRBV28 to TRBJ2-7; TCRdb's D call, TRBD1, is unchecked because there is no DNA. The CDR3 length is 12 residues. Germline CDR1 is MDHEN and CDR2 is SYDVKM. CDR3 region: CASSLPPWEQYF.

J is TRBJ1-1 and V is TRBV7-9; there is no DNA to check the TCRdb D call of TRBD1. The CDR3 is 14 residues long. Germline V CDR1 and CDR2: SEHNR, FQNEAQ (reference sequence). The CDR3 protein is CASSRRDRGTEAFF.

The chain combines TRBV7-9 with TRBJ2-1. Per the germline V gene, CDR1 is SEHNR and CDR2 is FQNEAQ (reference sequence). There are 16 residues in the CDR3. The CDR3 loop reads CASSPRTVSSYNEQFF.

The V gene is TRBV7-6, the J gene TRBJ2-7; the TCRdb D gene call, TRBD1, has no DNA to confirm it. Germline V gene data show CDR1 as SGHVS and CDR2 as FNYEAQ. The CDR3 totals 14 residues. This CDR3 reads CASSDGTGAYEQYF. The whole variable domain, remainder taken from reference TRBV7-6 and TRBJ2-7, is GAGVSQSPRYKVTKRGQDVALRCDPISGHVSLYWYRQALGQGPEFLTYFNYEAQQDKSGLPNDRFSAERPEGSISTLTIQRTEQRDSAMYRCASSDGTGAYEQYFGPGTRLTVT.